The 12 T cell receptor beta chains in this list originate from one sample, sequenced in a study of blood T cells in healthy people across ages. It was with a sample-barcoded 5' primer and a J-beta primer mix that a second PCR of roughly 6 to 12 cycles was run. Each CDR3 protein is one row after TCRdb ran MiXCR on the 5' RACE reads. The profile shows 650,000 to 700,000 distinct CDR3 sequences, over 40% of them singletons. Input material: blood. These receptors all stem from a woman of 80 years or more in good health.

This clonotype was detected ten times or more. J is TRBJ2-3 and V is TRBV20-1; the match to TRBD2 covers 12 bases. Germline CDR1 and CDR2: DFQATT and SNEGSKA (reference sequence). Trimming cost V 2 bases and J 3 bases; bases outside gene matches: 3. CDR3 length: 15 amino acids. CDR3 nucleotides: TGCAGTGCTAGAAGGCTAGCGGGAGGGACAGATACGCAGTATTTT. It is translated as CSARRLAGGTDTQYF.

The CDR3 nucleotides are TGTGCCAGCTCACCACAGGGACAGGGTGGCGGCTACACCTTC. Protein sequence: CASSPQGQGGGYTF. The rearrangement uses TRBV18 and TRBJ1-2; 9 bases are shared with TRBD1. CDR3 size: 14 residues. Unmatched junction bases numbered 5, after V lost 1 base and J lost 8 bases. Germline CDR1 is KGHSH and CDR2 is LQKENI. The full variable domain, completed using reference TRBV18 and TRBJ1-2, is NAGVMQNPRHLVRRRGQEARLRCSPMKGHSHVYWYRQLPEEGLKFMVYLQKENIIDESGMPKERFSAEFPKEGPSILRIQQVVRGDSAAYFCASSPQGQGGGYTFGSGTRLTVV.

This clonotype was observed many times. The chain links TRBV7-3 to TRBJ2-1, with D perhaps matching TRBD1 or TRBD2 (5 bases each). From germline, CDR1 is SGHTA and CDR2 FQGTGA. This CDR3 has 12 amino acids. V lost 5 bases and J lost 9, with 11 bases in between. CDR3 region: CASSPTRGEQFF. The CDR3 DNA is TGTGCCAGCAGCCCCACGAGGGGTGAGCAGTTCTTC.

The chain is built from TRBV12-3 or TRBV12-4 and TRBJ2-7, with D possibly matching TRBD2 (5 bases). The CDR3 runs 14 residues. V lost 7 bases and J 0 bases, leaving 13 bases between the germline ends. CDR3 bases: TGTGCCAGCACCACCCAGCGGAGCTCCTACGAGCAGTACTTC. It is translated as CASTTQRSSYEQYF.

The DNA for the CDR3 is TGCAGTGCTAGAGATCCCCAGCGGGAGGCGGTCGGGGAGACCCAGTACTTC. It encodes CSARDPQREAVGETQYF. This chain joins TRBV20-1 and TRBJ2-5; 9 bases align to TRBD2. CDR3 length equals 17 residues. V lost 0 bases, J lost 5 bases, and 13 bases stayed unmatched. From germline, CDR1 is DFQATT and CDR2 SNEGSKA (reference sequence).

The chain joins TRBV2 to TRBJ2-1; 9 positions agree with TRBD1. Trimming took 6 bases from V and 15 from J; bases not matched to a gene: 12. The germline CDR1 and CDR2 sequences are SNHLY and FYNNEI. There are 13 residues in the CDR3. CDR3 amino acids: CASRGNRGPHPFF. The CDR3 coding sequence is TGTGCCAGCAGAGGAAACAGGGGGCCCCACCCGTTCTTC.

This chain joins TRBV12-3 or TRBV12-4 and TRBJ1-1, with D possibly TRBD1 on 6 matching bases. V shed 4 bases and J shed 4 bases, with 13 bases lying between them. The CDR3 has 14 residues. The CDR3 is CASSWHRVPTEAFF. The CDR3 region has the DNA TGTGCCAGCAGTTGGCACAGGGTACCCACTGAAGCTTTCTTT.

With regard to this clonotype: A much larger clone differs by one base, so this may be a read error. The rearrangement joins TRBV20-1 to TRBJ2-7; D unclear. CDR1 DFQATT and CDR2 SNEGSKA come from the germline V gene (reference sequence). Trimming stripped 0 bases from V and 6 bases from J, with 18 bases between. The CDR3 length is 15 residues. The CDR3 DNA reads as TGCAGTGCTAGAGATCTTACTGGGTTCGCCTGCGAGCAGTACTTC. This codes for CSARDLTGFACEQYF.

J is TRBJ2-1 and V is TRBV4-2; TRBD2 matches 10 bases. Germline V gene lookup returns CDR1 LGHNA and CDR2 YNFKEQ. The length of the CDR3 is 17 residues. V shed 1 base and J 15 bases; nucleotides not matched to a gene: 18. CDR3 loop: CASSQGLEGATSGYPFF. CDR3 nucleotides: TGTGCCAGCAGCCAAGGTCTTGAGGGGGCGACTAGCGGGTACCCGTTCTTC.

This clonotype showed up just a few times. The V and J genes are TRBV14 and TRBJ2-1; no reliable D call. Trimming shortened V by 0 bases and J by 0 bases, and 9 bases separated the two germline ends. Germline CDR1 SGHDN, CDR2 FVKESK. This CDR3 is 16 amino acids long. In DNA, the CDR3 is TGTGCCAGCAGCCAAGACTCTCGAAGCTCCTACAATGAGCAGTTCTTC. Its translation: CASSQDSRSSYNEQFF.

The genes are TRBV9 and TRBJ2-5; possible D gene TRBD2, 6 bases. Germline V gene data show CDR1 as SGDLS and CDR2 as YYNGEE. Trimming left V 3 bases short and J 1 base short, with 10 bases between. This CDR3 comprises 14 residues. The CDR3 coding sequence is TGTGCCAGCAGCGGAAAGGGACTCCAAGAGACCCAGTACTTC. As protein: CASSGKGLQETQYF. Variable domain in full (rest from reference TRBV9 and TRBJ2-5): DSGVTQTPKHLITATGQRVTLRCSPRSGDLSVYWYQQSLDQGLQFLIQYYNGEERAKGNILERFSAQQFPDLHSELNLSSLELGDSALYFCASSGKGLQETQYFGPGTRLLVL.

Regarding this clonotype: A read error may be the cause here, since a much bigger clone is one base away. This rearrangement joins TRBV29-1 to TRBJ2-5; D is possibly TRBD2 (6 bases). This CDR3 has 14 amino acids. V was clipped by 0 bases and J by 2 bases, with 10 bases between them. CDR1 and CDR2 from the germline V gene are SQVTM and ANQGSEA. In DNA, the CDR3 is TGCAGCGTTGAAGATGGGGGGATTCAAGAGACCCAGTACTTC. It specifies CSVEDGGIQETQYF.